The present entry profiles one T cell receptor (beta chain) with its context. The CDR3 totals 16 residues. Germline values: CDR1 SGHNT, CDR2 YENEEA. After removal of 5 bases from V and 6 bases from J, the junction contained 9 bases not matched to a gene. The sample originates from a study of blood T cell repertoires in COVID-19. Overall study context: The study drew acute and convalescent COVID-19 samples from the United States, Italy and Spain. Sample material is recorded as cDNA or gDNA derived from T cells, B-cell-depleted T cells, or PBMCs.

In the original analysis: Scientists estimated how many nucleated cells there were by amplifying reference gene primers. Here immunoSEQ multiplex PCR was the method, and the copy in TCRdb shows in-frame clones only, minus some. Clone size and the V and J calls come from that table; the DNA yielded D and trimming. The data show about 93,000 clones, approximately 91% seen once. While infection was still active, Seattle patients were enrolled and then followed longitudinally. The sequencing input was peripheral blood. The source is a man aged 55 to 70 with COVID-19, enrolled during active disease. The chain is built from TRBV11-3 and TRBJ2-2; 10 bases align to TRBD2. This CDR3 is CASSPGALAGAGELFF. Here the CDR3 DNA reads TGTGCCAGCAGCCCAGGAGCGCTAGCGGGAGCCGGGGAGCTGTTTTTT.